In this sample, the clone carrying this T cell receptor (beta chain) turned up a few times. Its matching antigen is unknown. The germline gives CDR1 SGDLS, CDR2 YYNGEE. The ends were cut back, 2 bases at V and 0 bases at J, with 8 bases in the middle. The CDR3 has 14 amino acids. This sample stems from a study of identifying expanded T cells in peripheral blood. Study-wide findings and caveats: Variance in clone template counts between approximately 2-week samples significantly increased with total template count across all healthy donors. About 1.2 clones differed between technical replicates, versus approximately 17 and 20 over time.

Only in-frame clones appear in the TCRdb table, and some are missing; sequencing was by immunoSEQ multiplex PCR. The sample contains roughly 100,000 clones, 70% to 90% of which appear only once. No infections or other immune events were documented during collection. Sequencing input: blood. The chain employs TRBV9 and TRBJ1-1; unclear D gene. This receptor was taken from a person aged 18-70 years in good health. CDR3 sequence (DNA): TGTGCCAGCAGCGTTGGTCTCATGAACACTGAAGCTTTCTTT. It yields the protein CASSVGLMNTEAFF.